In its sample, the clone carrying this T cell receptor (beta chain) was seen many times. Time point defined: patch test 2, 6 weeks after DPC sensitization. Documented treatment: therapeutic diphenylcyclopropenone sensitization with weekly scalp DPC. The source of the sample is a study of human T cells and chemical hapten exposure. TCRdb re-called the RACE reads through MiXCR, storing one row per CDR3 protein. Of 73,000 or so distinct CDR3 sequences listed, 6.5% to 10% are singletons. Germline-derived CDR1 and CDR2 are SSHAT and FNYEAQ (reference sequence). The CDR3 covers 14 residues. Trimming shortened V by 4 bases and J by 3 bases, and 11 bases separated the two germline ends.

The starting material was whole blood, obtained in connection with sensitization to the hapten diphenylcyclopropenone (DPC). The chain carries TRBV7-7 and TRBJ2-3; no firm D call. The sequence was obtained from a woman in her fifties or sixties with alopecia areata. Some clones in this sample may be carry-over from other donors' samples. The CDR3, as DNA: TGTGCCAGCAGCTCTCAGACCGGGACAGATACGCAGTATTTT. This sequence encodes CASSSQTGTDTQYF.